This TCR beta chain stems from a study of T-cell reconstitution after alpha-beta-depleted transplantation in children. The study's findings and limits: Surviving recipient T cells and thymic progenitors accounted for the high day-60 TCRbeta diversity observed in some patients. There were reportedly several hundred expanded graft clones from which alpha-beta T cells came about two months after transplant.

Notes on this clonotype: The antigen remains undetermined.

Molecular barcoding with unique molecular identifiers was used for the TCRbeta library. TCRdb reprocessed the PCR reads via MiXCR and lists one record per CDR3 protein. Of about 58,000 distinct CDR3 sequences in the sample, 44% were seen once. Source: PBMCs, mostly from graft donor cells, taken 360 days after TCRalphabeta/CD19-depleted stem cell transplant. The clonotype originates from a male patient between 10 and 17 years old who had a stem cell transplant for acute lymphoblastic leukemia, so the T cells may come from the graft donor.

The CDR3 bases are TGTGCCAGCAGCCTGGGACTAGCGGTGGGGCCAGATACGCAGTATTTT. Its protein product is CASSLGLAVGPDTQYF. This sequence joins TRBV3-1 and TRBJ2-3, with 11 bases identical to TRBD2. V lost 4 bases to trimming and J lost 4 bases; unmatched junction nucleotides: 7. The CDR3 is 16 residues long. Germline CDR1 LGHDT, CDR2 YNNKEL (reference sequence).